The 12 T cell receptor beta chains presented below share a single source sample, sequenced in a study of cytomegalovirus exposure and HLA in healthy donors. Primers: 60 Vbeta forward and 13 Jbeta reverse. Assay used: immunoSEQ multiplex PCR; TCRdb lists only in-frame clones, some missing. The table lists fewer than 200,000 clones, roughly nine tenths of them singletons. Sequences were obtained from PBMCs. These TCRs come from a woman in her 30s in good health and CMV-seronegative.

The chain employs TRBV5-4 and TRBJ2-3; D is ambiguous. Deletions cut 0 bases from V and 0 bases from J, with 5 bases between. The CDR3 sequence is 14 residues long. Germline loops: CDR1 SGHNT, CDR2 YYREEE (reference sequence). The CDR3 sequence is CASSLASSTDTQYF. CDR3 bases: TGTGCCAGCAGCTTGGCCTCTAGCACAGATACGCAGTATTTT.

The DNA of the CDR3 is TGTGCCAGCAGTGGCCGGGACACCCCTCAAGAGACCCAGTACTTC. Its translation is CASSGRDTPQETQYF. V gene TRBV6-1 combines with J gene TRBJ2-5; D may be TRBD1 (6 bases). Germline-derived CDR1 and CDR2 are MNHNS and SASEGT. This CDR3 contains 15 residues. Trimming cost V 4 bases and J 2 bases, with 14 bases left between them.

V is TRBV6-5 and J is TRBJ2-5; weak D call: TRBD2 (6 bases). CDR3 length equals 13 residues. V dropped 3 bases and J dropped 5 bases, with 10 bases sitting between them. Germline CDR1 and CDR2: MNHEY and SVGAGI. CDR3 bases: TGTGCCAGCAGTTATAAGGAGGGGGAGACCCAGTACTTC. This translates into CASSYKEGETQYF.

The count of this clone is one. The chain employs TRBV27 and TRBJ1-5; TRBD1 aligns across 9 bases. This CDR3 has 14 amino acids. From germline, CDR1 is MNHEY and CDR2 SMNVEV (reference sequence). V gave up 8 bases and J gave up 9 bases; unmatched junction bases: 11. As DNA, the CDR3 is TGTGCCAGCGGATTGGGACAGGGTGTTGGGCCCCAGCATTTT. This codes for CASGLGQGVGPQHF.

The V and J genes are TRBV25-1 and TRBJ2-5, with D perhaps matching TRBD2 (6 bases). The CDR3 spans 16 residues. CDR1 is MGHDK, CDR2 SYGVNS, per germline. Trimming removed 5 bases at V and 2 bases at J, with 18 bases between. The CDR3 DNA follows: TGTGCCAGCAGTCGTAGAGGTGACGGGGGACAAGAGACCCAGTACTTC. Protein sequence: CASSRRGDGGQETQYF. Variable domain in full (rest from reference TRBV25-1 and TRBJ2-5): EADIYQTPRYLVIGTGKKITLECSQTMGHDKMYWYQQDPGMELHLIHYSYGVNSTEKGDLSSESTVSRIRTEHFPLTLESARPSHTSQYLCASSRRGDGGQETQYFGPGTRLLVL.

The chain links TRBV27 to TRBJ1-1; D call uncertain. V was shortened by 11 bases and J by 7 bases, with 17 bases between the two germline ends. Germline values: CDR1 MNHEY, CDR2 SMNVEV (reference sequence). This CDR3 is 12 amino acids long. In nucleotides, the CDR3 is TGTGCCGTTTGGATCGGTAGAGGTGAAGCTTTCTTT. It yields the protein CAVWIGRGEAFF.

In its sample, this clone was seen once. The rearrangement joins TRBV4-1 to TRBJ1-2; D may be TRBD1 (5 bases). The germline V gene has CDR1 MGHRA and CDR2 YSYEKL. This CDR3 comprises 15 residues. V lost 1 base to trimming and J lost 7 bases, with 16 bases between them. The DNA of the CDR3 is TGCGCCAGCAGCCAAGTCGAGACAGCCAGGGCTGGCTACACCTTC. Protein product: CASSQVETARAGYTF.

The chain is built from TRBV28 and TRBJ2-1, with D possibly TRBD1 on 6 matching bases. CDR1 is MDHEN, CDR2 SYDVKM, per germline. The CDR3 spans 12 residues. V was trimmed by 5 bases and J by 6 bases, leaving 8 bases between them. DNA of the CDR3: TGTGCCAGCAGTCGAGGGGGCAATGAGCAGTTCTTC. Protein: CASSRGGNEQFF.

The chain couples TRBV5-1 to TRBJ2-5; D is possibly TRBD2 (5 bases). CDR3 length: 12 amino acids. The V gene lost 0 bases and the J gene lost 5 bases, with 5 bases spanning the gap. Germline V CDR1 and CDR2: SGHRS, YFSETQ. The CDR3 reads CASSLGRETQYF. The CDR3 DNA follows: TGCGCCAGCAGCTTGGGGAGGGAGACCCAGTACTTC.

The chain couples TRBV7-6 to TRBJ2-2, with D tentatively TRBD2 (5 bases). This CDR3 is built from 16 residues. Germline V gene lookup returns CDR1 SGHVS and CDR2 FNYEAQ. The V and J ends lost 1 base and 0 bases respectively, with 9 bases between them. For the CDR3, the DNA is TGTGCCAGCAGCTTAGTGGCGGGTACGAACACCGGGGAGCTGTTTTTT. Its translation: CASSLVAGTNTGELFF.

The V gene is TRBV21-1, the J gene TRBJ1-2. TRBV21-1 is noted as a pseudogene. This CDR3 region has 15 residues. CDR3 DNA sequence: TGTGCCAGCAGCAAAGAGAGGGGACTGAACTATGGCTACACCTTC. Translation: CASSKERGLNYGYTF.

The rearrangement uses TRBV28 and TRBJ2-7; 11 bases are a match to TRBD2. This CDR3 spans 15 amino acids. In germline, CDR1 is MDHEN, CDR2 SYDVKM. Trimming at V came to 5 bases and at J to 2 bases, leaving 5 bases not matched to a gene. The DNA for the CDR3 is TGTGCCAGCAGTGCCGGGACTAGCGGAGCCTACGAGCAGTACTTC. This gives the protein CASSAGTSGAYEQYF.